A single T cell receptor beta chain is shown here with its context. The entry originates in a study of blood T cell repertoires in COVID-19. Germline V gene sequence: CDR1 WNHNN, CDR2 SYGVQD (reference sequence). The CDR3 loop spans 14 amino acids. Trimming removed 0 bases from V and 1 base from J, with 6 bases in between. Sequencing was performed with immunoSEQ multiplex PCR; in TCRdb, only in-frame clones are kept and a portion is missing. The sample includes a few hundred thousand clones, 89% of them seen just once. The source is a woman aged 25 to 45 with COVID-19, enrolled during active disease. The chain joins TRBV10-1 to TRBJ1-1; no clear D gene. Sequencing was done on a sample of peripheral blood. In nucleotides, the CDR3 is TGCGCCAGCAGTGAGTCGCCGGGGAACACTGAAGCTTTCTTT. This codes for CASSESPGNTEAFF.